The 5 T cell receptor beta chains given below trace back to one sample, sequenced in a study of monozygotic twins with inflammatory bowel disease. TCRdb re-analyzed the 5' RACE reads; it lists each CDR3 protein once, without DNA. The repertoire table contains fewer than 150,000 distinct CDR3 sequences. The sequenced sample was blood. The receptors originated from a human donor with ulcerative colitis or Crohn's disease, or a healthy co-twin of an affected twin (not recorded which).

The rearrangement links TRBV7-8 to TRBJ2-7; with no DNA, the TCRdb D assignment of TRBD2 cannot be verified. The germline CDR1 and CDR2 sequences are SGHVS and FQNEAQ. The CDR3 length is 16 residues. CDR3 protein: CASTPTGLADSYEQYF.

The chain combines TRBV4-1 with TRBJ2-2; TCRdb outputs TRBD2, but without DNA this stays unchecked. The CDR3 totals 15 residues. CDR1 is MGHRA, CDR2 YSYEKL, per germline. CDR3 amino acids: CASTEDAGGTGELFF.

The V call is TRBV18, the J call TRBJ2-5. CDR3 size: 13 residues. The germline gives CDR1 KGHSH, CDR2 LQKENI. CDR3 sequence: CASSPPGGETQYF.

The rearrangement joins TRBV6-5 to TRBJ2-5; absent DNA, TCRdb's TRBD1 call cannot be checked. Germline V CDR1 and CDR2: MNHEY, SVGAGI. The CDR3 is 15 amino acids. CDR3: CASSFPGTLGETQYF.

CDR3 in amino acids: CASSLSGSSPLHF. The chain combines TRBV5-1 with TRBJ1-6. Germline V gene sequence: CDR1 SGHRS, CDR2 YFSETQ. The CDR3 is 13 residues long.